A single sample is the source of the 10 T cell receptor beta chains below, sequenced in a study of blood T cell repertoires in COVID-19. The data were produced by immunoSEQ multiplex PCR, yet TCRdb's version contains in-frame clones alone and is incomplete. This table holds around 250,000 clones, 80% to 90% found once. Sequencing was performed on PBMCs or T cells enriched from blood (not recorded which). These receptors were collected from a man aged 18 to 30 who had recovered from COVID-19.

The chain uses TRBV27 and TRBJ1-5; tentatively, D is TRBD1 (6 bases). CDR1 and CDR2 from the germline V gene are MNHEY and SMNVEV (reference sequence). This CDR3 has 13 amino acids. Trimming removed 6 bases from V and 5 bases from J, with 11 bases in between. The CDR3 is CASRGQSYQPQHF. Written as DNA, the CDR3 is TGTGCCAGCAGGGGACAAAGCTATCAGCCCCAGCATTTT.

The rearrangement joins TRBV24-1 to TRBJ2-1; 8 nucleotides match TRBD1. CDR1 and CDR2 from the germline V gene are KGHDR and SFDVKD. V gave up 3 bases and J gave up 9 bases; unmatched junction bases: 3. This CDR3 is 13 amino acids long. CDR3 in amino acids: CATSDAQGAEQFF. The DNA of the CDR3 is TGTGCCACCAGTGATGCTCAGGGGGCTGAGCAGTTCTTC.

The V gene is TRBV4-1, the J gene TRBJ1-2; D ambiguous. Per germline, CDR1 MGHRA and CDR2 YSYEKL. This CDR3 region has 15 residues. Trimming took off 0 bases at V and 5 bases at J, with 13 bases between the two ends. The CDR3, as DNA: TGCGCCAGCAGCCAAGATCTTTCGGGAGTATATGGCTACACCTTC. It yields the protein CASSQDLSGVYGYTF.

V is TRBV7-9 and J is TRBJ2-7; TRBD2 aligns across 10 bases. Per the germline V gene, CDR1 is SEHNR and CDR2 is FQNEAQ (reference sequence). The CDR3 runs 18 residues. With V trimmed by 4 bases and J by 0 bases, 12 bases remained unmatched. CDR3 nucleotides: TGTGCCAGCAGCTCCTCAGTTATAGCGGGGGGAAGCTCCTACGAGCAGTACTTC. Protein sequence: CASSSSVIAGGSSYEQYF.

This chain connects TRBV2 to TRBJ1-2, with 10 bases fitting TRBD1. V lost 6 bases, J lost 8 bases, and 9 bases stayed unmatched. Germline V gene sequence: CDR1 SNHLY, CDR2 FYNNEI. The CDR3 has 14 amino acids. For the CDR3, the DNA is TGTGCCAGCAGCGGGACAGGGGAAGTTAACGGCTACACCTTC. Protein product: CASSGTGEVNGYTF.

This clone occurred once. The chain is built from TRBV20-1 and TRBJ1-1; no definite D call. CDR3 length: 10 residues. The germline CDR1 and CDR2 sequences are DFQATT and SNEGSKA (reference sequence). The V gene lost 5 bases and the J gene lost 7 bases, with 8 bases spanning the gap. Written as DNA, the CDR3 is TGCAGTGCTCTTGGGAGTGAAGCTTTCTTT. This translates into CSALGSEAFF.

The chain recombines TRBV5-5 with TRBJ2-3; 8 nucleotides align to TRBD2. The trim removed 1 base at V and 2 bases at J, leaving 6 bases unmatched. CDR1 is SGHKS, CDR2 YYEKEE, per germline (reference sequence). This CDR3 has 16 amino acids. For the CDR3, the DNA is TGTGCCAGCAGCTTGCGGGCGGGAGGAACCACAGATACGCAGTATTTT. Translation: CASSLRAGGTTDTQYF.

The rearrangement links TRBV7-8 to TRBJ1-5; possible D gene TRBD1, 5 bases. Trimming removed 5 bases from V and 5 bases from J, with 13 bases in between. The CDR3 has 14 residues. Germline V gene lookup returns CDR1 SGHVS and CDR2 FQNEAQ. CDR3 in amino acids: CASSPRRGDQPQHF. The CDR3 DNA reads as TGTGCCAGCAGCCCAAGACGGGGGGATCAGCCCCAGCATTTT.

This clone is a singleton in its sample. The chain couples TRBV28 to TRBJ1-3; 12 bases map to TRBD1. Germline assignment: CDR1 MDHEN and CDR2 SYDVKM. V lost 2 bases to trimming and J lost 4 bases; unmatched junction nucleotides: 6. This CDR3 is built from 17 residues. The CDR3 DNA reads TGTGCCAGCAGTTTACCGGGACAGGGGGCCGCGGGAAACACCATATATTTT. This gives the protein CASSLPGQGAAGNTIYF.

The chain recombines TRBV28 with TRBJ1-1; TRBD1 matches 10 bases. V trimming: 4 bases; J trimming: 0 bases; junction bases outside the gene matches: 5. The CDR3 loop spans 16 amino acids. CDR1 is MDHEN, CDR2 SYDVKM, per germline. CDR3 sequence: CASSYRDRGMNTEAFF. CDR3 bases: TGTGCCAGCAGTTACCGGGACAGGGGCATGAACACTGAAGCTTTCTTT.